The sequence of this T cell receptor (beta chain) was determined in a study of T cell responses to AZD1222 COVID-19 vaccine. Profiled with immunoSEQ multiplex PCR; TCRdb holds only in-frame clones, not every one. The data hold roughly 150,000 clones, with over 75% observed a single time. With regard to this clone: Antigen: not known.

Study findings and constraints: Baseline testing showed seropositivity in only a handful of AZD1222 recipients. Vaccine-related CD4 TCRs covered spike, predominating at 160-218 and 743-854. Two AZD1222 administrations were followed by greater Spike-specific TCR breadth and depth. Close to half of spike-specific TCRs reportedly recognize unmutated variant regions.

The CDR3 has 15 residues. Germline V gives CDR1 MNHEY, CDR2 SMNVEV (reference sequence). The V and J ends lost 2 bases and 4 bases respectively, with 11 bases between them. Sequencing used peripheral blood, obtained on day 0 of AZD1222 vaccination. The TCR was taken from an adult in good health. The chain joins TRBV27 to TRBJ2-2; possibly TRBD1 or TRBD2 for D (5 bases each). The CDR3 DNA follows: TGTGCCAGCAGTTTACTTGGGACGAGCACCGGGGAGCTGTTTTTT. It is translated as CASSLLGTSTGELFF.